A selection of T cell receptor beta chains follows, all from one sample in a study of T cell responses to AZD1222 COVID-19 vaccine. Measured with immunoSEQ multiplex PCR; TCRdb has only the in-frame clones, and not every one. The table has roughly 120,000 clones, 92% seen once. Material: peripheral blood, obtained on day 0 of AZD1222 vaccination. The receptors originated from an adult in good health. The CDR3 runs from the conserved cysteine through the conserved F or W. Each record gives: clone size, V gene, D gene, J gene, CDR3 length, CDR3 DNA, CDR3 protein. A D gene is named only where the DNA matches it firmly. The size of a clone is reported for some rows only, either as once, few or many, or as a class for expanded clones.

>.|TRBV15|TRBD1|TRBJ1-4|17
TGTGCCACCAGCAGGGCGGGACAGGGGGCTGACGATGAAAAACTGTTTTTT
CATSRAGQGADDEKLFF
>once|TRBV27|TRBD2|TRBJ2-3|15
TGTGCCAGCAGTTTAGGACTAGCGGTCGCAGATACGCAGTATTTT
CASSLGLAVADTQYF
>.|TRBV5-4|.|TRBJ2-7|14
TGTGCCAGCAGCCACTGGACAGACCCCTACGAGCAGTACTTC
CASSHWTDPYEQYF
>.|TRBV20-1|.|TRBJ1-2|8
TGCAGTGCGTATGGCTACACCTTC
CSAYGYTF
>medium-sized|TRBV6-5|.|TRBJ1-3|15
TGTGCCAGCACCAGATCCGTCGACTCTGGAAACACCATATATTTT
CASTRSVDSGNTIYF
>.|TRBV6-5|.|TRBJ2-1|14
TGTGCCAGCAGTTACGCCGGGGCGCCGAATGAGCAGTTCTTC
CASSYAGAPNEQFF
>.|TRBV18|.|TRBJ2-1|17
TGTGCCAGCTCAGGATCGAGGGCGGGGTCCCGGCCGGTTGAGCAGTTCTTC
CASSGSRAGSRPVEQFF
>.|TRBV5-8|.|TRBJ1-5|13
TGTGCCAGCAGCTTGCAAGAGGGTCAGCCCCAGCATTTT
CASSLQEGQPQHF
>.|TRBV18|.|TRBJ2-2|14
TGTGCCAGCTCACAACAAGTTTTACTTGGGGAGCTGTTTTTT
CASSQQVLLGELFF
>.|TRBV4-1|.|TRBJ1-2|14
TGCGCCAGCAGCCATAAAGGCTTAACCTATGGCTACACCTTC
CASSHKGLTYGYTF
>.|TRBV4-1|TRBD1|TRBJ1-6|16
TGCGCCAGCAGCCTCGGGACAGCTGCCTATAATTCACCCCTCCACTTT
CASSLGTAAYNSPLHF
>.|TRBV7-2|.|TRBJ2-7|13
TGTGCCAGCAGCTTACCCGTGGGGGGTGAGCAGTACTTC
CASSLPVGGEQYF
>.|TRBV7-9|TRBD2|TRBJ2-5|16
TGTGCCAGCAGCTTAGCCGCGGGAGGGTTCCAAGAGACCCAGTACTTC
CASSLAAGGFQETQYF
>.|TRBV5-1|.|TRBJ1-3|15
TGCGCCAGCAGCTTGGCCTACAGCTCTGGAAACACCATATATTTT
CASSLAYSSGNTIYF
>.|TRBV7-8|.|TRBJ2-7|13
TGTGCCAGCAGCTTAGCCGACTCCTACGAGCAGTACTTC
CASSLADSYEQYF
>once|TRBV10-3|TRBD1|TRBJ2-7|14
TGTGCCATCAGTTGGACAGGCACTCCTAACGAGCAGTACTTC
CAISWTGTPNEQYF
>.|TRBV30|.|TRBJ1-1|12
TGTGCCTGGAAATCGACAAGGTATGAAGCTTTCTTT
CAWKSTRYEAFF
>once|TRBV19|.|TRBJ2-7|13
TGTGCCAGTAGTGCAGGGGTCGCCTACGAGCAGTACTTC
CASSAGVAYEQYF
>.|TRBV4-3|.|TRBJ2-2|17
TGCGCCAGCAGCCAAGAGGGGTTAGGGGCGCGCACCGGGGAGCTGTTTTTT
CASSQEGLGARTGELFF
>few|TRBV12-3/TRBV12-4|.|TRBJ1-1|13
TGTGCCAGCAGTTTGAGGGGGGGGACTGAAGCTTTCTTT
CASSLRGGTEAFF
>.|TRBV9|.|TRBJ2-7|14
TGTGCCAGCAGCGTGGGTAGGAACTCCTACGAGCAGTACTTC
CASSVGRNSYEQYF
>.|TRBV25-1|.|TRBJ1-1|16
TGTGCCAGCAGTGAATATTTCACGGAACAGAACACTGAAGCTTTCTTT
CASSEYFTEQNTEAFF
>few|TRBV14|.|TRBJ1-2|11
TGTGCCAGCAGCCAAGATTATGGCTACACCTTC
CASSQDYGYTF
>.|TRBV7-9|.|TRBJ2-6|19
TGTGCCAGCAGCCCGCCAGGGGCGCATCTACTTTCTGGGGCCAACGTCCTGACTTTC
CASSPPGAHLLSGANVLTF
>.|TRBV6-1|.|TRBJ1-2|14
TGTGCCAGCAGTGACAGACATGTGGCCTATGGCTACACCTTC
CASSDRHVAYGYTF
>.|TRBV3-1/TRBV3-2|.|TRBJ2-7|13
TGTGCCAGCAGCCAAGGACAGAGCTACGAGCAGTACTTC
CASSQGQSYEQYF
>.|TRBV5-1|TRBD1|TRBJ1-4|15
TGCGCCAGCAGCTTGGCTGGGACAGTGAATGAAAAACTGTTTTTT
CASSLAGTVNEKLFF
>once|TRBV28|.|TRBJ1-5|13
TGTGCCAGCACCGTGACGGGCAATCAGCCCCAGCATTTT
CASTVTGNQPQHF
>.|TRBV6-5|TRBD1|TRBJ1-6|15
TGTGCCGGCAGGAGAACAGGGGTTGATAATTCACCCCTCCACTTT
CAGRRTGVDNSPLHF
>.|TRBV5-4|.|TRBJ2-7|14
TGTGCCAGCAGCTTGGCAGGGGAAACCTACGAGCAGTACTTC
CASSLAGETYEQYF
>.|TRBV9|.|TRBJ2-7|19
TGTGCCAGCAGCCCTTTTAAGACCCCGCGTGGCCTCCTCTCCTACGAGCAGTACTTC
CASSPFKTPRGLLSYEQYF
>once|TRBV7-9|.|TRBJ1-1|11
TGTGCCAGCAGCACAAACACTGAAGCTTTCTTT
CASSTNTEAFF
>.|TRBV28|.|TRBJ2-7|16
TGTGCCAGCAGCCTGACAATGGGGCAGCGATGGGGCGAGCAGTACTTC
CASSLTMGQRWGEQYF
>.|TRBV29-1|.|TRBJ2-7|11
TGCAGCGTTTGTGGGGATTACGAGCAGTACTTC
CSVCGDYEQYF
>few|TRBV11-2|TRBD2|TRBJ2-5|16
TGTGCCAGCAGACCTCTAGCGGGGGGGCGGTTAGAGACCCAGTACTTC
CASRPLAGGRLETQYF
>.|TRBV21-1|.|TRBJ1-1|15
TGTGCCAGCAGCTCCCAAGAAGGGGGACGTACTGAAGCTTTCTTT
CASSSQEGGRTEAFF
>.|TRBV4-2|TRBD2|TRBJ2-2|14
TGTGCCAGCAGTAGCGGGGCGAACACCGGGGAGCTGTTTTTT
CASSSGANTGELFF
>.|TRBV10-3|.|TRBJ1-1|12
TGTGCCATCGGGGAGCCGAACACTGAAGCTTTCTTT
CAIGEPNTEAFF
>.|TRBV14|.|TRBJ2-6|17
TGTGCCAGCAGCCAAGGGCAATACTCCTCTGGGGCCAACGTCCTGACTTTC
CASSQGQYSSGANVLTF
>.|TRBV28|TRBD1|TRBJ1-2|14
TGTGCCAGCAGTGGGACAGCTTCTAACTATGGCTACACCTTC
CASSGTASNYGYTF
>.|TRBV4-1|TRBD1|TRBJ1-4|16
TGCGCCAGCAGCCAGGGGGGACAGGGCCGAGGGGAAAAACTGTTTTTT
CASSQGGQGRGEKLFF
>.|TRBV19|.|TRBJ2-5|13
TGTGCCAGTAGGTCGAGCGGGCAAGAGACCCAGTACTTC
CASRSSGQETQYF
>once|TRBV6-5|TRBD1|TRBJ2-7|16
TGTGCCAGCAGTTCCCTCGGTGGGGACAGGGTGTACGAGCAGTACTTC
CASSSLGGDRVYEQYF
>.|TRBV19|.|TRBJ1-2|13
TGTGCCAGTAGCCCCACAGGGATCTATGGCTACACCTTC
CASSPTGIYGYTF
>.|TRBV9|.|TRBJ2-1|15
TGTGCCAGCAGCGTAGGACTTTCCCTTGGGAATGAGCAGTTCTTC
CASSVGLSLGNEQFF